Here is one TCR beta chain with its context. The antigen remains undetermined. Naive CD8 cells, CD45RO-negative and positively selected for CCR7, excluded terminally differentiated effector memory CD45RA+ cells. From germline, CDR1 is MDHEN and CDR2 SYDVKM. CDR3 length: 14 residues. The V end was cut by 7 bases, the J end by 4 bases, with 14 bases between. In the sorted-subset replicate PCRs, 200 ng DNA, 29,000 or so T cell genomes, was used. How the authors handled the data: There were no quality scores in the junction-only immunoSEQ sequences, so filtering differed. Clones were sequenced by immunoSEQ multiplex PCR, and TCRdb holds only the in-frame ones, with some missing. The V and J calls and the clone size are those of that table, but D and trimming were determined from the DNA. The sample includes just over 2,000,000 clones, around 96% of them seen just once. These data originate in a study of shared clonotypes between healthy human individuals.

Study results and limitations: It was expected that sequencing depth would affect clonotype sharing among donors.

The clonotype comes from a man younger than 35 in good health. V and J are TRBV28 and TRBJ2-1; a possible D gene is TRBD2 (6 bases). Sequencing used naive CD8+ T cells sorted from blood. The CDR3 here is CASTPGALYNEQFF. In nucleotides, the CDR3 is TGTGCCAGCACTCCGGGAGCCTTATACAATGAGCAGTTCTTC.